This T cell receptor (beta chain) appears in the sequencing data of a study of T-cell memory formation after mild COVID-19. MiXCR, run by TCRdb on the 5' RACE reads, gives a single entry per CDR3 protein. The sample consists of roughly 400,000 distinct CDR3 sequences, more than 15% of them appearing once. Broader study findings: Second-wave clones reaching peak frequency on day 37 lacked confirmed SARS-CoV-2 specificity. There was a balanced CD4/CD8 profile in clones contracting day 15 to 85, and later expanders leaned CD4+. Some responding clones appeared in pre-infection memory, suggesting cross-reactive memory joined.

There are a few counts of this clonotype. Its specificity is not known. The CDR3 extends over 11 amino acids. Sequenced: PBMCs or a T cell subset sorted from them (not recorded which). The chain uses TRBV21-1 and TRBJ2-7. TRBV21-1 is classified as a pseudogene. The TCR sequence derives from a man between 18 and 35 years old who had mild COVID-19 (a few samples of this study predate the infection). Cell type and time point are not known. The CDR3 DNA is TGTGCCAGCACCCTCCCACCGAGGGAGAACGTC. This codes for CASTLPPRENV.